These 15 T cell receptor beta chains came from one sample sequenced in a study of CD8+ T cells in alopecia areata (dated by TCRdb to the late 2010s). Libraries were prepared through the immunoSEQ multiplex PCR assay. For TCR sequencing, RNA was extracted from every sample and reverse transcribed into cDNA to serve as template. Held by TCRdb, this immuneACCESS table contains in-frame sequences only and omits some clones. Under half of the omission traces to an unresolved V gene where checked; the cause of the rest is unknown. Counted in this sample were some 95,000 clones; under 45% of them appeared once. The ten top clones hold 0.75% to 0.9% of the sample. Sequences were obtained from CD4+ T cells sorted from blood. These receptors were collected from a human donor with alopecia areata.

Regarding this clone: Germline and junction disagree at one end, which may indicate a read error. The chain joins TRBV11-2 to TRBJ2-3; 7 bases match TRBD2. The CDR3 runs 17 residues. Germline-derived CDR1 and CDR2 are SGHAT and FQNNGV. CDR3 sequence: CASSLGRRGKNTDTQYF. CDR3 nucleotide sequence: TGTGCCAGCAGTTTAGGGCGGCGGGGGAAGAACACAGATACGCAGTATTTT.

The chain couples TRBV9 to TRBJ2-2; possibly TRBD2 for D (5 bases). This CDR3 has 14 amino acids. Trimming left V 4 bases short and J 8 bases short, with 15 bases between. Germline V gene lookup returns CDR1 SGDLS and CDR2 YYNGEE. CDR3 sequence: CASSKLVKAGELFF. CDR3 DNA sequence: TGTGCCAGCAGCAAACTAGTCAAGGCTGGGGAGCTGTTTTTT.

The chain has TRBV29-1 and TRBJ2-7; 12 bases map to TRBD2. Germline V gene lookup returns CDR1 SQVTM and CDR2 ANQGSEA. The CDR3 has 14 amino acids. The V and J ends lost 7 bases and 2 bases, in that order; junction bases with no gene match: 6. The CDR3 protein is CSAGLAGLPYEQYF. Here the CDR3 DNA reads TGCAGCGCCGGACTAGCGGGATTGCCCTACGAGCAGTACTTC.

In its sample, this clone was seen a few times. CDR3 DNA sequence: TGTGCCAGCAGCTTGCCTCCGGGACTAGCGGGAAGTTTGACAGATACGCAGTATTTT. This sequence encodes CASSLPPGLAGSLTDTQYF. The chain has TRBV28 and TRBJ2-3; 13 bases map to TRBD2. The length of the CDR3 is 19 residues. V trimming: 6 bases; J trimming: 3 bases; junction bases outside the gene matches: 15. CDR1 is MDHEN, CDR2 SYDVKM, per germline.

The CDR3 nucleotides are TGCAGCGTTGAAGTACAGGCCACAGATACGCAGTATTTT. Translated, it gives CSVEVQATDTQYF. The chain recombines TRBV29-1 with TRBJ2-3; tentatively, D is TRBD1 (5 bases). The CDR3 is made up of 13 amino acids. With 1 base removed from V and 2 bases from J, the gap between germline ends came to 7 bases. Germline V gives CDR1 SQVTM, CDR2 ANQGSEA.

Here the CDR3 reads CASIQVPQGTEAFF. The CDR3 DNA reads as TGCGCCAGCATCCAGGTCCCCCAGGGCACTGAAGCTTTCTTT. The chain carries TRBV4-1 and TRBJ1-1; possible D gene TRBD1, 5 bases. There are 14 residues in the CDR3. In germline, CDR1 is MGHRA, CDR2 YSYEKL. V shed 7 bases and J shed 4 bases, with 16 bases lying between them.

The CDR3 DNA follows: TGTGCCAGCAGGGCCGGACAGGCCAATTCACCCCTCCACTTT. Translated: CASRAGQANSPLHF. The chain links TRBV25-1 to TRBJ1-6; TRBD1 matches at 7 bases. V was clipped by 6 bases and J by 7 bases; unmatched bases: 6. Germline V gene sequence: CDR1 MGHDK, CDR2 SYGVNS. This CDR3 is built from 14 residues.

The rearrangement links TRBV30 to TRBJ2-1; the D is unclear. CDR1 is GTSNPN, CDR2 SVGIG, per germline (reference sequence). Deletions cut 3 bases from V and 1 base from J, with 16 bases between. CDR3 length: 16 residues. The CDR3 loop is CAWRPAHRRSYNEQFF. The CDR3 bases are TGTGCCTGGAGGCCCGCTCATCGGCGATCCTACAATGAGCAGTTCTTC.

The chain is built from TRBV28 and TRBJ1-6, with D maybe TRBD1 (5 bases). V was cut by 3 bases and J by 7 bases, with 16 bases left in between. The CDR3 has 16 amino acids. Germline CDR1 MDHEN, CDR2 SYDVKM. The CDR3 region has the DNA TGTGCCAGCAGTTTTCGGGCAGGGACCTCAAATTCACCCCTCCACTTT. It yields the protein CASSFRAGTSNSPLHF.

This clone has more than one count but fewer than ten. The chain carries TRBV28 and TRBJ2-7, with 8 bases matching TRBD1. The J segment lost 7 bases and the V segment lost 2 bases, leaving 7 bases of the junction unmatched. The CDR3 runs 14 residues. CDR1 is MDHEN, CDR2 SYDVKM, per germline. The CDR3 reads CASSLPQGAWEQYF. CDR3 nucleotides: TGTGCCAGCAGTTTACCCCAGGGGGCCTGGGAGCAGTACTTC.

The CDR3 coding sequence is TGCAGCGTTGAAAGTCCAGGCTATGGCTACACCTTC. It is translated as CSVESPGYGYTF. The chain is built from TRBV29-1 and TRBJ1-2, with no clear D. V was pared by 2 bases and J by 4 bases, with 8 bases between. This CDR3 contains 12 residues. Germline V gene sequence: CDR1 SQVTM, CDR2 ANQGSEA. The whole variable domain, filled in from reference TRBV29-1 and TRBJ1-2, reads SAVISQKPSRDICQRGTSLTIQCQVDSQVTMMFWYRQQPGQSLTLIATANQGSEATYESGFVIDKFPISRPNLTFSTLTVSNMSPEDSSIYLCSVESPGYGYTFGSGTRLTVV.

The chain is built from TRBV29-1 and TRBJ2-1; 10 positions match TRBD2. This CDR3 contains 21 residues. Germline V CDR1 and CDR2: SQVTM, ANQGSEA. The J segment lost 4 bases and the V segment lost 6 bases, leaving 27 bases of the junction unmatched. The CDR3 reads CSVNSHRGGTSGANRYNEQFF. CDR3 DNA sequence: TGCAGCGTGAACTCTCACAGGGGAGGAACTAGCGGGGCCAATCGGTACAATGAGCAGTTCTTC.

V is TRBV29-1 and J is TRBJ2-3; 8 bases agree with TRBD2. The germline V gene has CDR1 SQVTM and CDR2 ANQGSEA. The CDR3 extends over 14 amino acids. After removal of 1 base from V and 1 base from J, the junction contained 1 base not matched to a gene. In DNA form, the CDR3 reads TGCAGCGTTGAAGGGCGGGGGGGCACAGATACGCAGTATTTT. Translated: CSVEGRGGTDTQYF.

CDR3 in DNA: TGTGCCAGCAGCTTAAATGTCAGGGAGCTGTTTTTT. Protein: CASSLNVRELFF. The rearrangement links TRBV11-2 to TRBJ2-2; D remains ambiguous. V dropped 2 bases and J dropped 9 bases, with 7 bases sitting between them. Germline values: CDR1 SGHAT, CDR2 FQNNGV. The CDR3 loop spans 12 amino acids.

This clone qualifies as medium-sized (0.01 to 0.1%). The rearrangement joins TRBV29-1 to TRBJ1-1; D is uncertain. CDR1 and CDR2 from the germline V gene are SQVTM and ANQGSEA. Trimming removed 3 bases at V and 6 bases at J, with 11 bases between. This CDR3 comprises 12 residues. The CDR3 reads CSVDQQRAEAFF. The CDR3 nucleotides read TGCAGCGTTGACCAGCAAAGGGCTGAAGCTTTCTTT.